This T cell receptor (beta chain) was sequenced for a study of graft-versus-host responses after intestinal transplantation. Looking at the study overall: Uniformly, recipients were administered anti-thymocyte globulin induction with subsequent tacrolimus and steroids for around 3 years.

On this clone itself: Its antigen is as yet unknown.

The CDR3 runs 15 residues. The germline V gene has CDR1 MNHEY and CDR2 SMNVEV (reference sequence). Trimming stripped 8 bases from V and 4 bases from J, with 20 bases between. The table came from immunoSEQ multiplex PCR; TCRdb's copy has only in-frame clones and leaves some out. This sample has about 100,000 clones, with less than 90% found just once. The rearrangement joins TRBV27 to TRBJ1-2; the D gene is possibly TRBD1 (6 bases). This specimen was unstimulated CD4+ T cells sorted from spleen or lymph node cells, taken before intestinal transplant. The receptor's source is a human donor who received an intestinal transplant. The CDR3 protein is CASYGRGTQSYGYTF. The DNA of the CDR3 is TGTGCCAGCTATGGTAGGGGGACGCAAAGCTATGGCTACACCTTC.